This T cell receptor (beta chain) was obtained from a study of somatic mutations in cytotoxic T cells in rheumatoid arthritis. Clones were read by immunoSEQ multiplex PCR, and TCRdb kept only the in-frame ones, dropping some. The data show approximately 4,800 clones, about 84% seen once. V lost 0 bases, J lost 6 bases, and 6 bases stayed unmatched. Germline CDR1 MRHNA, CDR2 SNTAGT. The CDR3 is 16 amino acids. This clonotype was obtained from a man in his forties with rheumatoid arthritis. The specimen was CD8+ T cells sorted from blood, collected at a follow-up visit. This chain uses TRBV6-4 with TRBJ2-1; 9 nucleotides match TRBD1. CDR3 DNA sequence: TGTGCCAGCAGTGACTCACCGGGACAGGGCCCCAATGAGCAGTTCTTC. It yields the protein CASSDSPGQGPNEQFF.